This T cell receptor (beta chain) was recorded in a study of Tregs in tolerant kidney transplant recipients. Repertoires were generated with immunoSEQ multiplex PCR, while TCRdb's copy carries only in-frame clones and drops some. The sample yields about 240,000 clones, about four fifths seen once. This CDR3 is 15 amino acids long. The rearrangement links TRBV21-1 to TRBJ1-1; the DNA was not used to check the table's D call, TRBD1. TRBV21-1 is labeled a pseudogene. The receptor comes from a human donor in good health. Sequences were obtained from CD4+ T cells from blood. CDR3 amino acids: CASSTRQGAMTEAFF. CDR3 in DNA: TGTGCCAGCAGCACGCGACAGGGGGCAATGACTGAAGCTTTCTTT.